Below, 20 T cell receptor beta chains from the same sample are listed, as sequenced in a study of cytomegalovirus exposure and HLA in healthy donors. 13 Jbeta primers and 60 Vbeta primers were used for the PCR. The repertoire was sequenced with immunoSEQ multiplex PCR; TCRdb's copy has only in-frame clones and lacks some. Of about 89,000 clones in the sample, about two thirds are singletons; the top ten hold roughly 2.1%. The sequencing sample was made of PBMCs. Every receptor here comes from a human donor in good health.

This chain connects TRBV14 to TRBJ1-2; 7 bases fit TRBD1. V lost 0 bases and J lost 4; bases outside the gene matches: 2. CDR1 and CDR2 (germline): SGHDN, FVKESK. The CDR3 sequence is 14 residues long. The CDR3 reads CASSQDTGAYGYTF. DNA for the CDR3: TGTGCCAGCAGCCAAGATACAGGGGCCTATGGCTACACCTTC.

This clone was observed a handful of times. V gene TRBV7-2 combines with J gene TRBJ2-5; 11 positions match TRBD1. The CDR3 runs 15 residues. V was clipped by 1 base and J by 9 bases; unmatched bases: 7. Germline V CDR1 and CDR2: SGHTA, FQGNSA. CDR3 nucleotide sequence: TGTGCCAGCAGCTTAGTGGGACAGGGGGGGTTGGCCCAGTACTTC. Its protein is CASSLVGQGGLAQYF.

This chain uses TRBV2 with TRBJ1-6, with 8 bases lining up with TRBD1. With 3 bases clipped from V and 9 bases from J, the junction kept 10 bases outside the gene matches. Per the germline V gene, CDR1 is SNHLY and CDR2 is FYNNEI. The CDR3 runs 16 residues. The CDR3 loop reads CASSDIRGRISSPLHF. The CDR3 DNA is TGTGCCAGCAGTGATATCAGGGGGCGGATTAGTTCACCCCTCCACTTT.

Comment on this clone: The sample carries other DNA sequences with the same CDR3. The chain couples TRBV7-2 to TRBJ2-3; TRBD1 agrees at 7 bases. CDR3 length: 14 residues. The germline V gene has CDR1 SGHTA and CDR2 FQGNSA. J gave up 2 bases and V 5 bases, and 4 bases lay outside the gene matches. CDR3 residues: CASSRDRSTDTQYF. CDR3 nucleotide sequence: TGTGCCAGCAGCCGGGACAGATCCACAGATACGCAGTATTTT.

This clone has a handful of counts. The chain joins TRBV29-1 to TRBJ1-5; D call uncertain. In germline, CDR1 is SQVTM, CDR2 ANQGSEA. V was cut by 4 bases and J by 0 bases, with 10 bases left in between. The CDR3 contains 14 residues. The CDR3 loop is CSVGSSSSNQPQHF. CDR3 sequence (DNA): TGCAGCGTTGGGTCCAGTTCTAGCAATCAGCCCCAGCATTTT.

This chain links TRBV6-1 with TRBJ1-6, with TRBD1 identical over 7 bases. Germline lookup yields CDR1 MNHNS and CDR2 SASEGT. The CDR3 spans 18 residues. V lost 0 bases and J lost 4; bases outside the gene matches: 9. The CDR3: CASSEASNRGTYNSPLHF. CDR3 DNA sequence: TGTGCCAGCAGTGAAGCTAGCAACAGGGGAACGTATAATTCACCCCTCCACTTT.

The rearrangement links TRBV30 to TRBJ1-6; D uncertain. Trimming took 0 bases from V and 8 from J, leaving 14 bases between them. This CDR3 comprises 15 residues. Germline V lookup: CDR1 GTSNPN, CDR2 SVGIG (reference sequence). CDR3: CAWSVAGLGDSPLHF. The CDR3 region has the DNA TGTGCCTGGAGTGTAGCAGGCCTGGGAGATTCACCCCTCCACTTT.

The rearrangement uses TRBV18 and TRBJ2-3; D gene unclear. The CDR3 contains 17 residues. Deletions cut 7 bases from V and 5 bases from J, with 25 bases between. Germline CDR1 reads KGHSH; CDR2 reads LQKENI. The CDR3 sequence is CASFDKRPINDLDTQYF. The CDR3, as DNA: TGTGCCAGCTTCGACAAAAGGCCCATCAATGATTTAGATACGCAGTATTTT.

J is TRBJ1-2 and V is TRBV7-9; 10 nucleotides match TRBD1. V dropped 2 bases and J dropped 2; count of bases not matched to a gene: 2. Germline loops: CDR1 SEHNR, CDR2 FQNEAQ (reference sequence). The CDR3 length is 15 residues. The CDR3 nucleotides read TGTGCCAGCAGCTTATGGGACAGGGGCAACTATGGCTACACCTTC. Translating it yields CASSLWDRGNYGYTF.

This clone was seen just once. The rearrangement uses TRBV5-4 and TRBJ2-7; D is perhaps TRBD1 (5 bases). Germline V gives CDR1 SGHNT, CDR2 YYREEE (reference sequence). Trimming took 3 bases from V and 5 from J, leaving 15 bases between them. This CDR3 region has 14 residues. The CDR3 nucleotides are TGTGCCAGCAGCTCTAGGGGTGGTATCGACGAGCAGTACTTC. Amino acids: CASSSRGGIDEQYF.

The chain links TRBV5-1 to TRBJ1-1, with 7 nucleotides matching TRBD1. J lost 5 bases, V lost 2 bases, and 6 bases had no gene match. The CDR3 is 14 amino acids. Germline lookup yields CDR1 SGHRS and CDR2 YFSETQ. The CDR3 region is CASSFTGVGTEAFF. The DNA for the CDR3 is TGCGCCAGCAGCTTTACAGGGGTGGGGACTGAAGCTTTCTTT.

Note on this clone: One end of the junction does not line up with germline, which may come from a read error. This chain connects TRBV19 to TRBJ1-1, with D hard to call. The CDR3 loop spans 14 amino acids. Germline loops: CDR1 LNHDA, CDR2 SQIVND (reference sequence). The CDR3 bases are TGTGCCAGCACGGCGACGGGCGGGTACACTAAAGCTTTCTTT. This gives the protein CASTATGGYTKAFF.

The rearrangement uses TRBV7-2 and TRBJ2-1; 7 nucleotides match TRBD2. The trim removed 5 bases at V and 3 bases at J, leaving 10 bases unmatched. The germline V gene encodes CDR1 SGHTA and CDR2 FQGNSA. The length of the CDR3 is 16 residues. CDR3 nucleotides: TGTGCCAGCAGCCCCTGGTCGGCGGGGGACTACAATGAGCAGTTCTTC. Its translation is CASSPWSAGDYNEQFF.

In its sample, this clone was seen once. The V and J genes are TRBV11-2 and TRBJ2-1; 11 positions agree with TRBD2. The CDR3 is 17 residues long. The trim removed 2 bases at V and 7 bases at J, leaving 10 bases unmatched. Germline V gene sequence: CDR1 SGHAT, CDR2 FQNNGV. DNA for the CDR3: TGTGCCAGCAGCTTAATGGTAGCGGGGGGGCTATCGAATGAGCAGTTCTTC. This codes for CASSLMVAGGLSNEQFF.

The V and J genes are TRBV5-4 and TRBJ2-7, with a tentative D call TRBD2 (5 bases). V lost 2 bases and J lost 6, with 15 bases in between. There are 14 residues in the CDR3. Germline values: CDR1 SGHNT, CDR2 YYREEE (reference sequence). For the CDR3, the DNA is TGTGCCAGCAGCTTTTTTCGAGGGCAAGGCGAGCAGTACTTC. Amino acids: CASSFFRGQGEQYF.

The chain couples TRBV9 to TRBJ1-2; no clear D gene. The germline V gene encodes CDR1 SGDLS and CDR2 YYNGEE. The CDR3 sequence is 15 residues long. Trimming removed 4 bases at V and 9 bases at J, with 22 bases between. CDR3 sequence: CASSPGGGERLSYTF. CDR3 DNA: TGTGCCAGCAGCCCCGGAGGCGGGGAGCGGTTAAGCTACACCTTC.

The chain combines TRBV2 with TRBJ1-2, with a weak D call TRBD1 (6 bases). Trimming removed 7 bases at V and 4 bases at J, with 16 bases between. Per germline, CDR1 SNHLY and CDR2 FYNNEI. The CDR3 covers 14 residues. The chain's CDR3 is CASMWGGGSYGYTF. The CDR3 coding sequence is TGTGCCAGCATGTGGGGGGGCGGGAGCTATGGCTACACCTTC.

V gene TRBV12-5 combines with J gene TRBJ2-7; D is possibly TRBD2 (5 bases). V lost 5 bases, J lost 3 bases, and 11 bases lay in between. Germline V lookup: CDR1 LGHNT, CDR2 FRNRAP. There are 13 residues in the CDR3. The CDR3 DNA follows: TGTGCTAGTGGTCCCTGGACTTTCTACGAGCAGTACTTC. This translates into CASGPWTFYEQYF.

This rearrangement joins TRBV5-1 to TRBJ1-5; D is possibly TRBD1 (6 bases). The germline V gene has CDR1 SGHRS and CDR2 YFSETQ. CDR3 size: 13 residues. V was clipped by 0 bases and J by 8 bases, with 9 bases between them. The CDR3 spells CASSLATGKPQHF. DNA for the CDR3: TGCGCCAGCAGCTTGGCCACAGGGAAGCCCCAGCATTTT. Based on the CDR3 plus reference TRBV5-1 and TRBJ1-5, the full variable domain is KAGVTQTPRYLIKTRGQQVTLSCSPISGHRSVSWYQQTPGQGLQFLFEYFSETQRNKGNFPGRFSGRQFSNSRSEMNVSTLELGDSALYLCASSLATGKPQHFGDGTRLSIL.

CDR3 coding DNA: TGTGCCAGCAGTTTTAGCGGGGTGACGACCACCGGGGAGCTGTTTTTT. This sequence encodes CASSFSGVTTTGELFF. This sequence joins TRBV27 and TRBJ2-2; TRBD2 aligns across 8 bases. CDR3 length equals 16 residues. Germline CDR1 and CDR2: MNHEY and SMNVEV (reference sequence). Germline trimming cut 3 bases from V and 4 bases from J; bases unmatched to any gene: 7.